Each of the 15 T cell receptor beta chains below was sequenced from the same sample in a study of blood T cell repertoires in COVID-19. Assay: immunoSEQ multiplex PCR; the TCRdb copy retains only in-frame clones and omits some. Of about 25,000 clones in the sample, approximately 80% were seen once. The specimen sequenced was peripheral blood. The source is a man older than 75 with active or convalescent COVID-19.

The chain links TRBV28 to TRBJ1-2, with TRBD1 identical over 9 bases. The junction had 8 bases not matched to a gene; V was cut back by 5 bases and J by 7 bases. The CDR3 loop spans 14 amino acids. The germline CDR1 and CDR2 sequences are MDHEN and SYDVKM. CDR3 sequence (DNA): TGTGCCAGCAGTCCCGGACAGGGGAAGGTTGGCTACACCTTC. As protein: CASSPGQGKVGYTF.

The chain links TRBV19 to TRBJ1-1; no firm D call. The CDR3 consists of 13 residues. V shed 7 bases and J shed 1 base, with 10 bases lying between them. Germline lookup yields CDR1 LNHDA and CDR2 SQIVND (reference sequence). CDR3 bases: TGTGCCAGTACCTCCGGGAGGAACACTGAAGCTTTCTTT. Residues: CASTSGRNTEAFF. The variable domain in full, with the rest retrieved from reference TRBV19 and TRBJ1-1, is DGGITQSPKYLFRKEGQNVTLSCEQNLNHDAMYWYRQDPGQGLRLIYYSQIVNDFQKGDIAEGYSVSREKKESFPLTVTSAQKNPTAFYLCASTSGRNTEAFFGQGTRLTVV.

In its sample, this clone was seen a few times. The chain combines TRBV6-5 with TRBJ2-5; no clear D. The CDR3 covers 12 residues. Germline CDR1 is MNHEY and CDR2 is SVGAGI. The V and J ends lost 6 bases and 2 bases respectively, with 7 bases between them. The CDR3 DNA sequence: TGTGCCAGCAGGACACAACAAGAGACCCAGTACTTC. Protein: CASRTQQETQYF.

The chain has TRBV5-1 and TRBJ2-2; 9 bases align to TRBD1. In germline, CDR1 is SGHRS, CDR2 YFSETQ. This CDR3 has 16 residues. With 3 bases clipped from V and 4 bases from J, the junction kept 7 bases outside the gene matches. CDR3 in DNA: TGCGCCAGCAGCTCCGTCGGACAGGGGCCCACCGGGGAGCTGTTTTTT. Translation: CASSSVGQGPTGELFF. Using reference TRBV5-1 and TRBJ2-2 for the parts outside the CDR3, the full variable domain is KAGVTQTPRYLIKTRGQQVTLSCSPISGHRSVSWYQQTPGQGLQFLFEYFSETQRNKGNFPGRFSGRQFSNSRSEMNVSTLELGDSALYLCASSSVGQGPTGELFFGEGSRLTVL.

The rearrangement uses TRBV3-1 (or the pseudogene TRBV3-2) and TRBJ2-1, with 14 bases aligning to TRBD2. The ends lost 5 bases at V and 5 bases at J; junction bases unmatched: 11. The CDR3 extends over 18 amino acids. Germline-derived CDR1 and CDR2 are LGHDT and YNNKEL (reference sequence). The CDR3 DNA reads TGTGCCAGCAGCAAACAGGGAGGACTAGCGGGAGGACACAATGAGCAGTTCTTC. Its translation: CASSKQGGLAGGHNEQFF.

The V gene is TRBV6-1, the J gene TRBJ2-7; D is undetermined. Trimming took off 0 bases at V and 3 bases at J, with 9 bases between the two ends. The germline V gene encodes CDR1 MNHNS and CDR2 SASEGT. The CDR3 consists of 14 residues. This chain's CDR3 is CASSEASPYYEQYF. The DNA for the CDR3 is TGTGCCAGCAGTGAAGCGTCCCCGTACTACGAGCAGTACTTC.

The chain joins TRBV7-2 to TRBJ2-7; 7 bases line up with TRBD1. This CDR3 spans 13 amino acids. V lost 3 bases and J lost 2; bases outside the gene matches: 1. Germline assignment: CDR1 SGHTA and CDR2 FQGNSA. The CDR3 sequence: CASSFDRAYEQYF. CDR3 nucleotide sequence: TGTGCCAGCAGCTTTGACAGGGCCTACGAGCAGTACTTC. The full variable domain, its missing parts supplied by reference TRBV7-2 and TRBJ2-7, is GAGVSQSPSNKVTEKGKDVELRCDPISGHTALYWYRQSLGQGLEFLIYFQGNSAPDKSGLPSDRFSAERTGGSVSTLTIQRTQQEDSAVYLCASSFDRAYEQYFGPGTRLTVT.

V and J are TRBV13 and TRBJ2-1; tentative D call: TRBD2 (5 bases). The length of the CDR3 is 14 residues. Trimming shortened V by 7 bases and J by 7 bases, and 17 bases separated the two germline ends. Germline V gene data show CDR1 as PRHDT and CDR2 as FYEKMQ (reference sequence). The CDR3: CASTPGGLANEQFF. The CDR3 coding sequence is TGTGCCAGCACCCCCGGCGGACTCGCGAATGAGCAGTTCTTC. The variable domain in full, with the rest retrieved from reference TRBV13 and TRBJ2-1, is AAGVIQSPRHLIKEKRETATLKCYPIPRHDTVYWYQQGPGQDPQFLISFYEKMQSDKGSIPDRFSAQQFSDYHSELNMSSLELGDSALYFCASTPGGLANEQFFGPGTRLTVL.

The CDR3: CASSLGVTVTWYGRTQYF. The CDR3 DNA reads TGCGCCAGCAGCCTGGGGGTGACGGTAACGTGGTATGGGCGGACCCAGTACTTC. The rearrangement links TRBV5-1 to TRBJ2-5; D is possibly TRBD1 or TRBD2 (5 bases each). Germline CDR1 is SGHRS and CDR2 is YFSETQ. V was trimmed by 4 bases and J by 7 bases, leaving 29 bases between them. This CDR3 is built from 18 residues.

The V gene is TRBV5-4, the J gene TRBJ2-7, with D hard to call. This CDR3 spans 13 amino acids. With 3 bases removed from V and 0 bases from J, the gap between germline ends came to 7 bases. From germline, CDR1 is SGHNT and CDR2 YYREEE (reference sequence). The CDR3 bases are TGTGCCAGCAGCTATTACAGCTCCTACGAGCAGTACTTC. It translates to CASSYYSSYEQYF.

The chain has TRBV7-9 and TRBJ2-3; 8 nucleotides match TRBD2. CDR3 size: 16 residues. Trimming at V came to 6 bases and at J to 2 bases, leaving 10 bases not matched to a gene. Germline CDR1 reads SEHNR; CDR2 reads FQNEAQ (reference sequence). DNA for the CDR3: TGTGCCAGCAGTCAGACGAGCGGGAGAATCACAGATACGCAGTATTTT. The encoded protein is CASSQTSGRITDTQYF.

V gene TRBV6-5 combines with J gene TRBJ1-4, with D perhaps TRBD1 (6 bases). From germline, CDR1 is MNHEY and CDR2 SVGAGI. Trimming cost V 7 bases and J 7 bases, with 16 bases left between them. CDR3 length: 14 amino acids. CDR3 protein: CASIRDNGGEKLFF. The CDR3 bases are TGTGCCAGCATCCGGGACAATGGAGGTGAAAAACTGTTTTTT.

The rearrangement joins TRBV10-1 to TRBJ2-7, with 11 bases identical to TRBD2. Trimming took 6 bases from V and 3 from J; bases not matched to a gene: 16. CDR3 length equals 18 residues. Germline V gives CDR1 WNHNN, CDR2 SYGVQD (reference sequence). As DNA, the CDR3 is TGCGCCAGCAGCCCCGGGACTAGCGGCCCCTATTTTGACTACGAGCAGTACTTC. Its protein is CASSPGTSGPYFDYEQYF.

This rearrangement joins TRBV5-1 to TRBJ2-5; the D gene is possibly TRBD2 (5 bases). Germline CDR1 SGHRS, CDR2 YFSETQ. The ends were cut back, 0 bases at V and 3 bases at J, with 9 bases in the middle. CDR3 length: 14 amino acids. DNA for the CDR3: TGCGCCAGCAGCTTGGGAGGGCTTAAAGAGACCCAGTACTTC. It yields the protein CASSLGGLKETQYF. Full variable domain (missing parts from reference TRBV5-1 and TRBJ2-5): KAGVTQTPRYLIKTRGQQVTLSCSPISGHRSVSWYQQTPGQGLQFLFEYFSETQRNKGNFPGRFSGRQFSNSRSEMNVSTLELGDSALYLCASSLGGLKETQYFGPGTRLLVL.

The V call is TRBV28, the J call TRBJ2-7; 7 nucleotides match TRBD1. The junction had 17 bases not matched to a gene; V was cut back by 4 bases and J by 5 bases. The CDR3 length is 17 residues. Germline lookup yields CDR1 MDHEN and CDR2 SYDVKM. The CDR3 nucleotides are TGTGCCAGCAGTTCTATCCTCACAGGGGACCTTGGGAACGAGCAGTACTTC. This translates into CASSSILTGDLGNEQYF.